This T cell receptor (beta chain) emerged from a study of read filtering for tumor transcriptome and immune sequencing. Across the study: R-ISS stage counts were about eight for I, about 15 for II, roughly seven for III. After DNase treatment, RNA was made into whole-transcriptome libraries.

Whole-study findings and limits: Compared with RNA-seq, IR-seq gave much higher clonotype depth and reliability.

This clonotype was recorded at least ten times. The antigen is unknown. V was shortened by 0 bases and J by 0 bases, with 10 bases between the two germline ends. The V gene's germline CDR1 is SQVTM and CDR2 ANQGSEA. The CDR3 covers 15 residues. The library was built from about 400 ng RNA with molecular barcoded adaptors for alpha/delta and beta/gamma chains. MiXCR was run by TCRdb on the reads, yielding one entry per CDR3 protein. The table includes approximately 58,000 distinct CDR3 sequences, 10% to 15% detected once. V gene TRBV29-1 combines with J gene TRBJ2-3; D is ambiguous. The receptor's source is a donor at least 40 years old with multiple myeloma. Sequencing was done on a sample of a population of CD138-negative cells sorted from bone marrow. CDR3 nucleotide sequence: TGCAGCGTTGAAGAGTCAGAATCTAGCACAGATACGCAGTATTTT. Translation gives CSVEESESSTDTQYF.